These 14 T cell receptor beta chains came from one sample sequenced in a study of cytomegalovirus exposure and HLA in healthy donors. TCRdb's copy holds only in-frame clones and misses some; the assay was immunoSEQ multiplex PCR. Of roughly 120,000 clones in the sample, 89% were seen once. Sample: PBMCs. These receptors were taken from a woman under 30 in good health and CMV-seronegative.

The chain is built from TRBV21-1 and TRBJ2-7; the D call TRBD1 from the table was never checked on the DNA. TRBV21-1 is labeled a pseudogene. The CDR3 has 14 amino acids. CDR3 amino acids: CASNNARGTDEQYF. CDR3 coding DNA: TGTGCCAGCAACAATGCTAGGGGGACGGACGAGCAGTACTTC.

The chain combines TRBV6-1 with TRBJ2-7; 8 nucleotides line up with TRBD1. Germline lookup yields CDR1 MNHNS and CDR2 SASEGT. The CDR3 contains 14 residues. With V trimmed by 1 base and J by 3 bases, 2 bases remained unmatched. CDR3 in DNA: TGTGCCAGCAGTGAAGGACAGGGGAACTACGAGCAGTACTTC. It encodes CASSEGQGNYEQYF.

This chain joins TRBV6-1 and TRBJ1-6; perhaps TRBD1 as D (6 bases). V dropped 6 bases and J dropped 9 bases, with 18 bases sitting between them. Germline assignment: CDR1 MNHNS and CDR2 SASEGT. There are 15 residues in the CDR3. For the CDR3, the DNA is TGTGCCAGCAGCCAATCCGGGCCCAGGGGTTCACCCCTCCACTTT. It codes for CASSQSGPRGSPLHF.

The CDR3 nucleotides are TGCGCCAGCAGCCAAGGGACTAGCGGGGGCCGGGATGAGCAGTTCTTC. This encodes CASSQGTSGGRDEQFF. The chain is built from TRBV4-1 and TRBJ2-1; 13 bases match TRBD2. Germline loops: CDR1 MGHRA, CDR2 YSYEKL. J was trimmed by 8 bases and V by 1 base; bases with no gene match: 5. The CDR3 has 16 residues.

The chain has TRBV5-6 and TRBJ2-1; a possible D gene is TRBD1 (6 bases). In germline, CDR1 is SGHDT, CDR2 YYEEEE. V was trimmed by 4 bases and J by 10 bases, leaving 12 bases between them. The length of the CDR3 is 12 residues. The CDR3 nucleotides read TGTGCCAGCAGCATAACTAGGGGGGAGCAGTTCTTC. It specifies CASSITRGEQFF.

The V call is TRBV29-1, the J call TRBJ1-1, with a weak D call TRBD1 (6 bases). Germline assignment: CDR1 SQVTM and CDR2 ANQGSEA. The CDR3 is made up of 14 amino acids. The V end lost 4 bases, the J end lost 5 bases, and 17 bases lay between the germline ends. The CDR3 region has the DNA TGCAGCGTTGGATGGGACACCTTAAGGACTGAAGCTTTCTTT. It encodes CSVGWDTLRTEAFF.

This clone was counted a few times. The gene calls are TRBV28 and TRBJ1-6; no clear D gene. The CDR3 consists of 15 residues. Germline V lookup: CDR1 MDHEN, CDR2 SYDVKM. V gave up 11 bases and J gave up 2 bases, with 16 bases separating them. CDR3 in amino acids: CACLEREAYNSPLHF. Written as DNA, the CDR3 is TGTGCCTGTCTAGAAAGGGAGGCCTATAATTCACCCCTCCACTTT. The full variable domain, in which reference TRBV28 and TRBJ1-6 provide the parts outside the CDR3, is DVKVTQSSRYLVKRTGEKVFLECVQDMDHENMFWYRQDPGLGLRLIYFSYDVKMKEKGDIPEGYSVSREKKERFSLILESASTNQTSMYLCACLEREAYNSPLHFGNGTRLTVT.

A few counts support this clone. The chain recombines TRBV7-3 with TRBJ2-1, with 8 bases lining up with TRBD1. In germline, CDR1 is SGHTA, CDR2 FQGTGA. Losses at the gene ends were 5 bases for V and 5 bases for J; bases not matched to a gene: 8. CDR3 size: 15 residues. The CDR3 nucleotides read TGTGCCAGCAGCCTCAGACAGGGGCTAAACAATGAGCAGTTCTTC. Translating it yields CASSLRQGLNNEQFF.

The chain is built from TRBV15 and TRBJ2-1; 10 nucleotides agree with TRBD2. Germline CDR1 LNHNV, CDR2 YYDKDF (reference sequence). CDR3 length equals 13 residues. After removal of 3 bases from V and 9 bases from J, the junction contained 2 bases not matched to a gene. CDR3 sequence (DNA): TGTGCCACCAGCAGCCTAGCGGGAGCTGAGCAGTTCTTC. Protein sequence: CATSSLAGAEQFF.

The chain uses TRBV5-6 and TRBJ1-5; 7 bases are shared with TRBD1. The junction had 7 bases not matched to a gene; V was cut back by 4 bases and J by 0 bases. This CDR3 spans 16 amino acids. Germline V gene data show CDR1 as SGHDT and CDR2 as YYEEEE. DNA for the CDR3: TGTGCCAGCAGCATCCGACAGGGCCATAGCAATCAGCCCCAGCATTTT. This encodes CASSIRQGHSNQPQHF.

This clone turned up a few times. The CDR3 bases are TGCGCCAGCAGCTTGGTTCTGCCTACCTACGAGCAGTACTTC. Translating it yields CASSLVLPTYEQYF. The chain uses TRBV5-1 and TRBJ2-7; D is undetermined. The CDR3 runs to 14 residues. Deletions cut 0 bases from V and 2 bases from J, with 9 bases between. The germline CDR1 and CDR2 sequences are SGHRS and YFSETQ.

The chain joins TRBV5-1 to TRBJ2-3; D perhaps matches TRBD2 (5 bases). V was cut by 4 bases and J by 2 bases, with 14 bases left in between. This CDR3 region has 15 residues. Germline V gives CDR1 SGHRS, CDR2 YFSETQ. The chain's CDR3 is CASSLDSPYTDTQYF. The CDR3 region has the DNA TGCGCCAGCAGCCTGGACTCCCCATACACAGATACGCAGTATTTT.

The chain is built from TRBV9 and TRBJ2-7, with D uncertain. V was clipped by 0 bases and J by 1 base, with 11 bases between them. Germline V lookup: CDR1 SGDLS, CDR2 YYNGEE. This CDR3 has 15 amino acids. The CDR3 nucleotides read TGTGCCAGCAGCGTAGGGTTCGAGGTTTCCTACGAGCAGTACTTC. Amino acids: CASSVGFEVSYEQYF.

This clone has a handful of counts. The chain joins TRBV27 to TRBJ1-5; D is perhaps TRBD1 (5 bases). Germline-derived CDR1 and CDR2 are MNHEY and SMNVEV (reference sequence). Trimming cost V 4 bases and J 0 bases, with 10 bases left between them. CDR3 length: 15 residues. CDR3 sequence: CASSWGSNSNQPQHF. The CDR3, as DNA: TGTGCCAGCAGTTGGGGCAGCAATAGCAATCAGCCCCAGCATTTT.